The present TCR beta chain was sequenced within a study of CD4 T cells in relation to SARS-CoV-2 and coronaviruses. As for the study in general: TCR beta CDR3s were sequenced after approximately 9-day antigen culture of PBMCs. Crossreactive spike epitopes shared across donors were mapped to their HLA restriction.

Before the COVID-19 pandemic, during about 2011-2019, CD4+ T cells were taken from unexposed donors. CD4+ T cells were isolated from the cells after about nine days of culture. Findings and limits, study-wide: Pre-pandemic and post-infection samples never came from the same donor.

This CDR3 contains 15 residues. The J segment lost 5 bases and the V segment lost 4 bases, leaving 8 bases of the junction unmatched. Germline CDR1 is WNHNN and CDR2 is SYGVQD (reference sequence). As for this clone: Its antigen is still unknown.

TCRdb's copy holds only in-frame clones and misses some; the assay was immunoSEQ multiplex PCR. The repertoire has 20,000 to 30,000 clones, roughly 70% of them found once; the top ten carry 10% to 15%. This TCR was sampled from a human donor in good health. Material for sequencing was CD4+ T cells from PBMCs, cultured in vitro. The chain links TRBV10-1 to TRBJ2-7, with 10 bases aligning to TRBD1. CDR3 residues: CASSGGTGVLNEQYF. DNA of the CDR3: TGCGCCAGCAGTGGGGGGACAGGGGTGTTAAACGAGCAGTACTTC.